This T cell receptor (beta chain) was observed in a study of human T cells and chemical hapten exposure. In this sample, this clonotype turned up a few times. Its specificity is not known. TCRdb ran MiXCR on the RACE reads and lists one entry per CDR3 protein. Of 300,000 to 450,000 distinct CDR3 sequences in the sample, 5% to 6.5% were seen once. The time point here: pre-sensitization, week 0. Treatment noted: therapeutic diphenylcyclopropenone sensitization with weekly scalp DPC. Investigators collected blood before applying each patch test. CDR1 SGHTA and CDR2 FQGNSA come from the germline V gene. This CDR3 has 18 amino acids. The V and J ends lost 1 base and 4 bases respectively, with 21 bases between them. Study-level points and caveats: TCRs exceeding a frequency of 1 in 1000 stayed unchanged under DPC sensitization. Controls formed significantly fewer large CDR3 similarity clusters than expanded TCRs did.

This specimen consisted of whole blood, obtained in connection with sensitization to the hapten diphenylcyclopropenone (DPC). The sequence derives from a woman aged 45-65 years with alopecia areata. Some clones in this sample may be carry-over from other donors' samples. This sequence joins TRBV7-2 and TRBJ2-3; D is uncertain. The CDR3 sequence: CASSLGGVAPHRSDTQYF. CDR3 sequence (DNA): TGTGCCAGCAGCTTAGGAGGTGTAGCCCCTCACCGGTCAGATACGCAGTATTTT.